These 26 T cell receptor beta chains came from one sample sequenced in a study of regulatory T cells in long-lasting Graves disease. Time point of the sample: newly diagnosed GD, antithyroid drugs for less than 3 months. Extracted RNA from PBMCs served as the source of the TCR library. TCR beta libraries were built with iRepertoire HTBI primers and Arm-PCR of CDR3 regions. TCRdb processed the multiplex PCR reads anew with MiXCR; each CDR3 protein has one entry. The profile shows about 430,000 distinct CDR3 sequences, about 15% of them singletons. The same sample was also used in a study of T cells in Graves' hyperthyroidism and ophthalmopathy.

The specimen was peripheral blood mononuclear cells (PBMCs), collected at new diagnosis, from a patient treated with antithyroid drugs. The receptors derive from a woman aged 40 to 55 with Graves disease.

A few counts support this clonotype. V usage is TRBV3-1 and J usage is TRBJ2-7; D could derive from TRBD1 or TRBD2 (5 bases each). Germline V gene data show CDR1 as LGHDT and CDR2 as YNNKEL (reference sequence). The CDR3 extends over 14 amino acids. Trimming removed 4 bases at V and 5 bases at J, with 15 bases between. The CDR3 protein is CASSPFGAFDEQYF. DNA of the CDR3: TGTGCCAGCAGCCCCTTCGGGGCGTTCGACGAGCAGTACTTC.

This clonotype was recorded many times. The gene calls are TRBV12-3 or TRBV12-4 and TRBJ1-1; D remains ambiguous. This CDR3 comprises 13 residues. Trimming removed 2 bases from V and 0 bases from J, with 4 bases in between. In nucleotides, the CDR3 is TGTGCCAGCAGTTTATGGCTGAACACTGAAGCTTTCTTT. Residues: CASSLWLNTEAFF.

V usage is TRBV20-1 and J usage is TRBJ2-7; no definite D call. The CDR3 spans 15 residues. With 1 base removed from V and 7 bases from J, the gap between germline ends came to 20 bases. CDR1 is DFQATT and CDR2 is SNEGSKA in the germline V gene (reference sequence). CDR3 loop: CSARGDFDPPLEQYF. The CDR3 DNA is TGCAGTGCTAGAGGGGATTTTGACCCACCCCTGGAGCAGTACTTC.

J is TRBJ2-1 and V is TRBV18; TRBD2 matches 9 bases. The CDR3 consists of 14 residues. Unmatched junction bases numbered 2, after V lost 0 bases and J lost 8 bases. Germline assignment: CDR1 KGHSH and CDR2 LQKENI. The CDR3 sequence: CASSPPSGSDEQFF. In DNA form, the CDR3 reads TGTGCCAGCTCACCACCTAGCGGGAGCGATGAGCAGTTCTTC.

This clonotype was counted between two and nine times. The gene calls are TRBV18 and TRBJ2-1; 9 bases map to TRBD2. The CDR3 consists of 16 residues. Germline-derived CDR1 and CDR2 are KGHSH and LQKENI. The J segment lost 3 bases and the V segment lost 3 bases, leaving 6 bases of the junction unmatched. The DNA of the CDR3 is TGTGCCAGCTCACCTCGGACTAGCGCGAGCTACAATGAGCAGTTCTTC. The encoded protein is CASSPRTSASYNEQFF.

This clonotype appeared a few times. The chain has TRBV20-1 and TRBJ2-7; 13 bases fit TRBD2. J lost 3 bases, V lost 4 bases, and 6 bases had no gene match. CDR3 size: 15 residues. In germline, CDR1 is DFQATT, CDR2 SNEGSKA (reference sequence). This chain's CDR3 is CSAIGTSGANYEQYF. CDR3 bases: TGCAGTGCTATCGGGACTAGCGGGGCTAACTACGAGCAGTACTTC.

This clonotype has a handful of counts. The chain uses TRBV9 and TRBJ2-3; TRBD1 aligns across 9 bases. V shed 4 bases and J 4 bases; nucleotides not matched to a gene: 7. CDR1 is SGDLS, CDR2 YYNGEE, per germline. This CDR3 region has 15 residues. The CDR3 protein is CASSTWTGVSDTQYF. The CDR3 region has the DNA TGTGCCAGCAGCACCTGGACAGGGGTGTCAGATACGCAGTATTTT.

This clonotype was seen ten or more times. This chain connects TRBV5-6 to TRBJ2-2; D is unclear. CDR1 and CDR2 from the germline V gene are SGHDT and YYEEEE. This CDR3 is 14 amino acids long. V gave up 3 bases and J gave up 6 bases, with 12 bases separating them. The CDR3 sequence: CASSSPKASGELFF. CDR3 in DNA: TGTGCCAGCAGCTCCCCGAAAGCCTCCGGGGAGCTGTTTTTT.

This clonotype was detected many times. The rearrangement joins TRBV7-3 to TRBJ2-7; D is undetermined. Germline V CDR1 and CDR2: SGHTA, FQGTGA. V lost 1 base and J lost 5, with 9 bases in between. The CDR3 loop spans 13 amino acids. CDR3 bases: TGTGCCAGCAGCTTAAGCACCAGTCACGAGCAGTACTTC. This translates into CASSLSTSHEQYF.

At least ten counts were recorded for this clonotype. J is TRBJ2-5 and V is TRBV5-1; tentatively, D is TRBD1 (6 bases). The germline V gene has CDR1 SGHRS and CDR2 YFSETQ. The CDR3 contains 16 residues. V gave up 3 bases and J gave up 5 bases, with 20 bases separating them. For the CDR3, the DNA is TGCGCCAGCAGCTCTGGACAGACCTTTAGCGCGGAGACCCAGTACTTC. Amino acid sequence: CASSSGQTFSAETQYF.

As to this clonotype: This may come from a read error, since a much larger clone is one base off. The chain is built from TRBV6-4 and TRBJ1-4; D perhaps matches TRBD1 (6 bases). Per the germline V gene, CDR1 is MRHNA and CDR2 is SNTAGT. The germline V and J ends were trimmed by 9 bases and 0 bases, with 14 bases remaining between them. This CDR3 is 15 amino acids long. The CDR3 region has the DNA TGTGCCAGAAGACCTTACAGGGCAACTAATGAAAAACTGTTTTTT. Its protein product is CARRPYRATNEKLFF.

This clonotype has only a few counts. The chain is built from TRBV28 and TRBJ1-2, with 10 bases identical to TRBD1. The V gene end was trimmed by 0 bases and the J gene end by 0 bases; junction bases not matched to a gene: 4. This CDR3 contains 17 residues. Germline V lookup: CDR1 MDHEN, CDR2 SYDVKM. CDR3 loop: CASSLWTGTGANYGYTF. DNA for the CDR3: TGTGCCAGCAGTTTATGGACCGGGACAGGGGCTAACTATGGCTACACCTTC.

The sample holds one count of this clonotype. Since a far larger clone is one base different, this is likely a read error. V gene TRBV7-9 combines with J gene TRBJ2-3; TRBD2 matches at 14 bases. The CDR3 contains 19 residues. Germline V CDR1 and CDR2: SEHNR, FQNEAQ (reference sequence). The CDR3 DNA reads TGTGCCGGCAGCCACGGACTAGCGGGAGGTTCGAGAAACACAGATACGCAGTATTTT. Translation: CAGSHGLAGGSRNTDTQYF. Looking up the rest from reference TRBV7-9 and TRBJ2-3 gives the full variable domain: DTGVSQNPRHKITKRGQNVTFRCDPISEHNRLYWYRQTLGQGPEFLTYFQNEAQLEKSRLLSDRFSAERPKGSFSTLEIQRTEQGDSAMYLCAGSHGLAGGSRNTDTQYFGPGTRLTVL.

This clonotype was recorded at least ten times. The chain is built from TRBV7-2 and TRBJ2-5, with D perhaps TRBD1 (5 bases). This CDR3 is 14 amino acids long. V shed 5 bases and J shed 4 bases, with 14 bases lying between them. Germline CDR1 reads SGHTA; CDR2 reads FQGNSA. This CDR3 is CASSRVVGVETQYF. DNA of the CDR3: TGTGCCAGCAGCCGCGTAGTAGGGGTAGAGACCCAGTACTTC.

This clonotype has only a few counts. This chain links TRBV10-2 with TRBJ2-3; 12 positions agree with TRBD2. J lost 1 base, V lost 7 bases, and 12 bases had no gene match. The CDR3 loop spans 18 amino acids. Germline CDR1 is WSHSY and CDR2 is SAAADI. This CDR3 is CASKGPSGRAGGTDTQYF. CDR3 nucleotide sequence: TGCGCCAGCAAGGGGCCTAGCGGGAGGGCCGGGGGCACAGATACGCAGTATTTT.

The rearrangement uses TRBV10-1 and TRBJ2-3; 9 nucleotides line up with TRBD1. CDR3 length equals 14 residues. Germline values: CDR1 WNHNN, CDR2 SYGVQD (reference sequence). The ends lost 7 bases at V and 2 bases at J; junction bases unmatched: 4. The CDR3, as DNA: TGCGCCAGCACTCGGGACAGGGCCACAGATACGCAGTATTTT. Translating it yields CASTRDRATDTQYF.

Written as DNA, the CDR3 is TGTGCCACCTTGGTAGCGGGAATAGATACGCAGTATTTT. Its translation: CATLVAGIDTQYF. The chain is built from TRBV19 and TRBJ2-3; 8 bases are a match to TRBD2. The CDR3 is 13 residues long. Trimming at V came to 10 bases and at J to 5 bases, leaving 8 bases not matched to a gene. CDR1 LNHDA and CDR2 SQIVND come from the germline V gene (reference sequence). The full variable domain, rest sourced from reference TRBV19 and TRBJ2-3, is DGGITQSPKYLFRKEGQNVTLSCEQNLNHDAMYWYRQDPGQGLRLIYYSQIVNDFQKGDIAEGYSVSREKKESFPLTVTSAQKNPTAFYLCATLVAGIDTQYFGPGTRLTVL.

This clonotype was seen repeatedly, ten times or more. The rearrangement uses TRBV24-1 and TRBJ2-3; 9 bases match TRBD1. Germline-derived CDR1 and CDR2 are KGHDR and SFDVKD. The CDR3 has 17 amino acids. V lost 4 bases, J lost 0 bases, and 7 bases stayed unmatched. The CDR3 bases are TGTGCCACCAGTGACCCGAGGACAGGGGCTAGCACAGATACGCAGTATTTT. This gives the protein CATSDPRTGASTDTQYF.

This clonotype was seen many times. The chain employs TRBV12-3 or TRBV12-4 and TRBJ2-2; 8 bases are shared with TRBD1. Trimming at V came to 2 bases and at J to 2 bases, leaving 10 bases not matched to a gene. The length of the CDR3 is 18 residues. CDR3 bases: TGTGCCAGCAGTTTAAGGGAGCCGGGACAGGTTAACACCGGGGAGCTGTTTTTT. Its protein is CASSLREPGQVNTGELFF.

The CDR3 coding sequence is TGTGCCAGCAGTTTGAGGCGGGAGGCAGATACGCAGTATTTT. Its translation is CASSLRREADTQYF. The rearrangement joins TRBV28 to TRBJ2-3, with 8 bases identical to TRBD2. CDR1 and CDR2 from the germline V gene are MDHEN and SYDVKM. V lost 3 bases, J lost 4 bases, and 3 bases stayed unmatched. This CDR3 region has 14 residues.

The rearrangement links TRBV10-3 to TRBJ2-3; TRBD1 matches at 8 bases. The CDR3 is 15 amino acids. Germline loops: CDR1 ENHRY, CDR2 SYGVKD. J gave up 6 bases and V 5 bases, and 10 bases lay outside the gene matches. CDR3 loop: CAISKGQGAFDTQYF. The CDR3 region has the DNA TGTGCCATCAGTAAGGGGCAGGGGGCATTTGATACGCAGTATTTT.

This clonotype was seen at least ten times. The rearrangement joins TRBV25-1 to TRBJ2-3; tentatively, D is TRBD2 (5 bases). The CDR3 spans 12 residues. Trimming cost V 1 base and J 6 bases, with 5 bases left between them. Germline V gene sequence: CDR1 MGHDK, CDR2 SYGVNS. CDR3 loop: CASSEWTDTQYF. The CDR3 DNA is TGTGCCAGCAGTGAATGGACTGATACGCAGTATTTT.

The chain uses TRBV18 and TRBJ1-4; D is undetermined. Deletions cut 0 bases from V and 4 bases from J, with 6 bases between. Germline lookup yields CDR1 KGHSH and CDR2 LQKENI. The CDR3 length is 14 residues. CDR3 region: CASSPPGNNEKLFF. CDR3 nucleotide sequence: TGTGCCAGCTCACCACCCGGGAATAATGAAAAACTGTTTTTT.

This clonotype was found a few times. V usage is TRBV4-1 and J usage is TRBJ2-5, with 7 bases fitting TRBD2. Germline V gene data show CDR1 as MGHRA and CDR2 as YSYEKL. The V segment lost 0 bases and the J segment 5 bases; nucleotides outside the gene matches: 12. The CDR3 loop spans 17 amino acids. The CDR3 region is CASSQDNGGYHMETQYF. In DNA form, the CDR3 reads TGCGCCAGCAGCCAAGACAACGGGGGGTACCACATGGAGACCCAGTACTTC.

This clonotype was counted ten times or more. The J gene is TRBJ2-1, the V gene TRBV28; 7 positions match TRBD2. Trimming cost V 7 bases and J 0 bases; bases outside gene matches: 12. The CDR3 sequence is 17 residues long. Germline CDR1 MDHEN, CDR2 SYDVKM. The CDR3 spells CASTPGVSGGSYNEQFF. CDR3 nucleotide sequence: TGTGCCAGCACCCCTGGGGTCTCGGGGGGCTCCTACAATGAGCAGTTCTTC.

This clonotype was seen many times. V is TRBV5-1 and J is TRBJ2-1; 11 bases match TRBD1. The CDR3 has 15 amino acids. Germline V CDR1 and CDR2: SGHRS, YFSETQ. Unmatched junction bases numbered 5, after V lost 4 bases and J lost 5 bases. The CDR3 here is CASSGGQGDHNEQFF. The CDR3 coding sequence is TGCGCCAGCAGCGGGGGACAGGGGGACCACAATGAGCAGTTCTTC.